The T cell receptor beta chain under discussion was sequenced for a study of blood T cell repertoires in COVID-19. The germline V gene encodes CDR1 LNHDA and CDR2 SQIVND (reference sequence). Trimming took off 5 bases at V and 2 bases at J, with 11 bases between the two ends. The CDR3 contains 14 residues. Some clones are missing from TCRdb's copy, which holds only in-frame ones; the method was immunoSEQ multiplex PCR. The data hold 250,000 or so clones, with just under 90% observed a single time. The clonotype originates from a woman aged 30 to 39 with acute COVID-19. The source material was PBMCs or T cells enriched from blood (not recorded which). This rearrangement joins TRBV19 to TRBJ2-3; D call uncertain. CDR3 in amino acids: CASSPGPVTDTQYF. The CDR3 DNA is TGTGCCAGTAGTCCTGGCCCTGTCACAGATACGCAGTATTTT. Using reference TRBV19 and TRBJ2-3 for the parts outside the CDR3, the full variable domain is DGGITQSPKYLFRKEGQNVTLSCEQNLNHDAMYWYRQDPGQGLRLIYYSQIVNDFQKGDIAEGYSVSREKKESFPLTVTSAQKNPTAFYLCASSPGPVTDTQYFGPGTRLTVL.